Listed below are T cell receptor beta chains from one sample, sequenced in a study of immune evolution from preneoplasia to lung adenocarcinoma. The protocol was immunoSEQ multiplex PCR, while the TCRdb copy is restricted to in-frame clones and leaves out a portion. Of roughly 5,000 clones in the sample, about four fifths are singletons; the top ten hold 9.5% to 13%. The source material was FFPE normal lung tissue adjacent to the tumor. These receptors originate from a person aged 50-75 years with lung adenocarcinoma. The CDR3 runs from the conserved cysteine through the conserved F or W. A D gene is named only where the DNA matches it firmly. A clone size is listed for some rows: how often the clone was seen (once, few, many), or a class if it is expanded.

TGTGCCACCAGCAGTGAGACAGACCGACTTAATGAAAAACTGTTTTTT CATSSETDRLNEKLFF few TRBJ1-4 . TRBV15
TGCGCCAGCTCAAGCCCGGGAACTAGCGGGCAATACGAGCAGTACTTC CASSSPGTSGQYEQYF . TRBJ2-7 TRBD2 TRBV5-1
TGTGCCAGCAGCCGAACACAATTGGCAGGGAACACCGGGGAGCTGTTTTTT CASSRTQLAGNTGELFF medium-sized TRBJ2-2 . TRBV7-2
TGCGCCAGCAGCACCGTCCTGAACACTGAAGCTTTCTTT CASSTVLNTEAFF once TRBJ1-1 . TRBV5-1
TGTGCCAGCAGCCCTCAGGAGGATCAGCCCCAGCATTTT CASSPQEDQPQHF . TRBJ1-5 . TRBV4-2
TGTGTCAGCAGCTTAGAGGGTTTGTACGAGCAGTACTTC CVSSLEGLYEQYF . TRBJ2-7 . TRBV7-6
TGTGCCAGCAAACCGGCGGAGGGACGCGAGCAGTACTTC CASKPAEGREQYF few TRBJ2-7 . TRBV2
TGTGCCAGCAGTTCCCTCGGGACAGGGTTGGTAGGCACAGATACGCAGTATTTT CASSSLGTGLVGTDTQYF . TRBJ2-3 TRBD1 TRBV28
TGCGCCAGCAGCTGGACTAGCGCTTACAATGAGCAGTTCTTC CASSWTSAYNEQFF . TRBJ2-1 TRBD2 TRBV5-1
TGTGCCAGCAGCTTAGGCGCAGGGGATGGAGAGACCCAGTACTTC CASSLGAGDGETQYF . TRBJ2-5 . TRBV7-9
TGCGCCAGCAGCTTCGCTGGAGTGAACACTGAAGCTTTCTTT CASSFAGVNTEAFF . TRBJ1-1 . TRBV5-1
TGTGCCAGCAGCTGGACGTCAGGGGACGTCCTGACTTTC CASSWTSGDVLTF . TRBJ2-6 . TRBV5-8
TGCGCCAGCAGCTTCCGACAGGGGTTGTACGAGCAGTACTTC CASSFRQGLYEQYF . TRBJ2-7 TRBD1 TRBV4-1
TGCGCCAGCAGCCAAGTAGCTAGCGGGAGGTTCTACGAGCAGTACTTC CASSQVASGRFYEQYF . TRBJ2-7 TRBD2 TRBV4-1
TGCGCCAGCAGCCAAGATCGAGGGGTCGGCTATGGCTACACCTTC CASSQDRGVGYGYTF . TRBJ1-2 . TRBV4-1
TGTGCCAGCAGCACCATCGGGAGCTCAGATACGCAGTATTTT CASSTIGSSDTQYF . TRBJ2-3 . TRBV7-3
TGTGCCAGCAGCCGAACCGGGACAGGGATCGAGCAGTACTTC CASSRTGTGIEQYF . TRBJ2-7 TRBD1 TRBV11-3
TGTGCCAGCAGCTTAGATGCGGACACCGGGGAGCTGTTTTTT CASSLDADTGELFF . TRBJ2-2 . TRBV7-8
TGTGCCAGCAGAACGCCTTCGGGTACTGAAGCTTTCTTT CASRTPSGTEAFF . TRBJ1-1 . TRBV6-5